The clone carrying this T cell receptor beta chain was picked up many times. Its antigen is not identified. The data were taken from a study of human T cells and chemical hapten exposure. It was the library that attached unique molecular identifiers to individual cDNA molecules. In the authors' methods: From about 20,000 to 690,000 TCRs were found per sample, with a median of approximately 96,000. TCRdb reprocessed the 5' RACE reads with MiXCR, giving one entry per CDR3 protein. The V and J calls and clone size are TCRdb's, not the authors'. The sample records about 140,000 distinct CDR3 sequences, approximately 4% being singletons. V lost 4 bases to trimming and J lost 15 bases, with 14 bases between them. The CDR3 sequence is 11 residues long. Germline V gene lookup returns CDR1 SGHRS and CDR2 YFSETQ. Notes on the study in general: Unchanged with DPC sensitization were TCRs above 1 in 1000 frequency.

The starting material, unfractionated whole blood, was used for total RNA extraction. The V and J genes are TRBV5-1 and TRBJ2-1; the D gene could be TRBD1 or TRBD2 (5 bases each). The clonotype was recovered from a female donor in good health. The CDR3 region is CASSTGTLTFF. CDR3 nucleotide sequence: TGCGCCAGCAGCACTGGGACGCTAACGTTCTTC.